The 19 T cell receptor beta chains in this list originate from one sample, sequenced in a study of cytomegalovirus exposure and HLA in healthy donors. Researchers ran the PCR with 60 Vbeta and 13 Jbeta primers. TCRdb's table, derived via immunoSEQ multiplex PCR, lists solely in-frame clones and lacks some. Here the sample spans 120,000 to 150,000 clones, 60% to 85% being singletons. The specimen was PBMCs. The receptors here all came from a man between 40 and 49 years old in good health and CMV-seropositive.

The CDR3: CASSVGGGGPRTDTQYF. The CDR3 nucleotides read TGTGCCAGCAGCGTAGGAGGAGGAGGACCCCGCACAGATACGCAGTATTTT. V and J are TRBV9 and TRBJ2-3; possibly TRBD2 for D (5 bases). V lost 0 bases and J lost 1, with 15 bases in between. The CDR3 runs to 17 residues. From germline, CDR1 is SGDLS and CDR2 YYNGEE. The variable domain in full, completed from reference TRBV9 and TRBJ2-3, reads DSGVTQTPKHLITATGQRVTLRCSPRSGDLSVYWYQQSLDQGLQFLIQYYNGEERAKGNILERFSAQQFPDLHSELNLSSLELGDSALYFCASSVGGGGPRTDTQYFGPGTRLTVL.

This clone was observed a handful of times. This chain uses TRBV10-1 with TRBJ1-6; D gene unclear. V was shortened by 4 bases and J by 8 bases, with 12 bases between the two germline ends. Germline V gene sequence: CDR1 WNHNN, CDR2 SYGVQD (reference sequence). The CDR3 is made up of 14 amino acids. The CDR3 region is CASSGNLADSPLHF. As DNA, the CDR3 is TGCGCCAGCAGTGGAAATCTCGCGGATTCACCCCTCCACTTT.

The CDR3 here is CASSEGGTEAFF. CDR3 nucleotides: TGCGCCAGCAGTGAAGGGGGCACTGAAGCTTTCTTT. J is TRBJ1-1 and V is TRBV10-1, with D perhaps matching TRBD1 (6 bases). The CDR3 has 12 amino acids. V gave up 3 bases and J gave up 4 bases, with 6 bases separating them. Germline CDR1 reads WNHNN; CDR2 reads SYGVQD (reference sequence).

The rearrangement uses TRBV29-1 and TRBJ2-1; 9 bases are a match to TRBD2. The V segment lost 7 bases and the J segment 6 bases; nucleotides outside the gene matches: 7. The CDR3 length is 13 residues. From germline, CDR1 is SQVTM and CDR2 ANQGSEA. The DNA for the CDR3 is TGCAGCGAACTTAGCGGGAGCGGCAATGAGCAGTTCTTC. Amino acids: CSELSGSGNEQFF.

This chain uses TRBV7-2 with TRBJ1-2; tentative D call: TRBD1 (5 bases). The V end was cut by 1 base, the J end by 7 bases, with 19 bases between. CDR3 length: 16 residues. Germline V gene data show CDR1 as SGHTA and CDR2 as FQGNSA. The CDR3 bases are TGTGCCAGCAGCTTAGTATGGGCAGGGCGGGAGGGTGGCTACACCTTC. Its protein is CASSLVWAGREGGYTF.

This clone was counted only a few times. The rearrangement uses TRBV5-1 and TRBJ1-2, with D possibly matching TRBD1 (6 bases). V lost 2 bases and J 6 bases, leaving 26 bases between the germline ends. From germline, CDR1 is SGHRS and CDR2 YFSETQ. The CDR3 is 18 residues long. CDR3 in amino acids: CASSFFFMNREGTHGYTF. CDR3 nucleotide sequence: TGCGCCAGCAGCTTTTTTTTTATGAACAGGGAAGGGACGCATGGCTACACCTTC.

The chain joins TRBV6-5 to TRBJ1-2; 9 bases map to TRBD1. The ends lost 5 bases at V and 13 bases at J; junction bases unmatched: 8. Germline V lookup: CDR1 MNHEY, CDR2 SVGAGI. CDR3 length: 12 residues. The CDR3 sequence: CASSAGTGSPTF. The CDR3 nucleotides are TGTGCCAGCAGTGCCGGGACAGGGTCACCCACCTTC.

This clone appeared a few times. This chain links TRBV18 with TRBJ2-3, with 8 nucleotides matching TRBD2. V gave up 3 bases and J gave up 5 bases; unmatched junction bases: 16. Looked up from germline, CDR1 is KGHSH and CDR2 is LQKENI. This CDR3 has 18 amino acids. The CDR3 sequence: CASSPRGKGILAGDTQYF. Here the CDR3 DNA reads TGTGCCAGCTCACCCCGAGGAAAAGGAATCCTAGCGGGAGATACGCAGTATTTT.

This rearrangement joins TRBV5-4 to TRBJ1-4; the match to TRBD1 covers 7 bases. CDR3 size: 15 residues. Trimming removed 4 bases from V and 4 bases from J; junction bases left unmatched: 7. Germline lookup yields CDR1 SGHNT and CDR2 YYREEE (reference sequence). CDR3 coding DNA: TGTGCCAGCAGCACGGGACAGACGATTAATGAAAAACTGTTTTTT. This encodes CASSTGQTINEKLFF.

J is TRBJ2-1 and V is TRBV5-1; 12 bases align to TRBD1. The V gene's germline CDR1 is SGHRS and CDR2 YFSETQ. The CDR3 runs to 19 residues. Trimming at V came to 4 bases and at J to 0 bases, leaving 11 bases not matched to a gene. The CDR3 is CASSPTGQGADSSYNEQFF. The CDR3 DNA reads as TGCGCCAGCAGCCCGACGGGACAGGGGGCGGATAGCTCCTACAATGAGCAGTTCTTC.

This chain links TRBV6-1 with TRBJ1-1, with 8 bases identical to TRBD1. CDR1 and CDR2 (germline): MNHNS, SASEGT. The ends lost 3 bases at V and 5 bases at J; junction bases unmatched: 8. This CDR3 has 15 amino acids. In DNA, the CDR3 is TGTGCCAGCAGTGACAGGGGGCAATCCGGAACTGAAGCTTTCTTT. Translating it yields CASSDRGQSGTEAFF.

CDR3 nucleotide sequence: TGTGCCAGCAGTTCCCCCGGACAAAACACTGAAGCTTTCTTT. Translating it yields CASSSPGQNTEAFF. This chain joins TRBV6-5 and TRBJ1-1, with TRBD1 as a possible D gene (5 bases). The CDR3 has 14 amino acids. CDR1 is MNHEY, CDR2 SVGAGI, per germline. V was clipped by 4 bases and J by 2 bases, with 11 bases between them.

The V and J genes are TRBV19 and TRBJ2-6; D call uncertain. The CDR3 runs to 14 residues. The germline gives CDR1 LNHDA, CDR2 SQIVND (reference sequence). With 10 bases removed from V and 0 bases from J, the gap between germline ends came to 10 bases. The CDR3 coding sequence is TGTGCCACCCGCCCCAGCTCTGGGGCCAACGTCCTGACTTTC. It is translated as CATRPSSGANVLTF.

The chain links TRBV30 to TRBJ2-2; D gene uncertain. The V end was cut by 5 bases, the J end by 7 bases, with 5 bases between. The CDR3 covers 10 residues. Germline-derived CDR1 and CDR2 are GTSNPN and SVGIG (reference sequence). CDR3 amino acids: CAWSLGELFF. The CDR3 DNA reads as TGTGCCTGGTCTCTCGGGGAGCTGTTTTTT.

The V call is TRBV4-2, the J call TRBJ2-3; 7 nucleotides agree with TRBD2. V gave up 2 bases and J gave up 2 bases; unmatched junction bases: 10. Germline lookup yields CDR1 LGHNA and CDR2 YNFKEQ. CDR3 length: 17 residues. CDR3 residues: CASSQPPASGSTDTQYF. The CDR3 DNA sequence: TGTGCCAGCAGCCAACCCCCCGCTAGCGGATCCACAGATACGCAGTATTTT.

The V call is TRBV2, the J call TRBJ2-1; perhaps TRBD2 as D (5 bases). Per the germline V gene, CDR1 is SNHLY and CDR2 is FYNNEI. The CDR3 loop spans 15 amino acids. V gave up 6 bases and J gave up 0 bases, with 12 bases separating them. DNA of the CDR3: TGTGCCAGCAGGGCTGAGCGGAGCTCCTACAATGAGCAGTTCTTC. Amino acid sequence: CASRAERSSYNEQFF.

V usage is TRBV28 and J usage is TRBJ2-7; a weak D match, TRBD2 (5 bases). The CDR3 spans 17 residues. Germline-derived CDR1 and CDR2 are MDHEN and SYDVKM. V dropped 4 bases and J dropped 4 bases, with 23 bases sitting between them. For the CDR3, the DNA is TGTGCCAGCAGTTCCCTCACCGGAACTAGTATGGCTTACGAGCAGTACTTC. It translates to CASSSLTGTSMAYEQYF.

This clone was recorded once. The chain uses TRBV25-1 and TRBJ1-2; D perhaps matches TRBD1 (5 bases). V dropped 8 bases and J dropped 3 bases, with 16 bases sitting between them. Germline loops: CDR1 MGHDK, CDR2 SYGVNS. The CDR3 is 14 amino acids. CDR3 amino acids: CASGERDLDYGYTF. As DNA, the CDR3 is TGTGCCAGCGGAGAGCGGGACCTCGACTATGGCTACACCTTC.

The J gene is TRBJ2-3, the V gene TRBV5-6; weak D call: TRBD1 (5 bases). This CDR3 contains 15 residues. CDR1 and CDR2 from the germline V gene are SGHDT and YYEEEE. Trimming left V 0 bases short and J 2 bases short, with 10 bases between. The DNA for the CDR3 is TGTGCCAGCAGCTTGGGTGCAGGGTTCACAGATACGCAGTATTTT. Its translation is CASSLGAGFTDTQYF.